The 12 T cell receptor beta chains reported below all come from one sample, sequenced in a study of T cell responses to AZD1222 COVID-19 vaccine (TCRdb year 2021). Explained via the paper, the time point label denotes: baseline before first vaccination. The library was produced with the immunoSEQ multiplex PCR assay. TCRdb carries this immuneACCESS record with in-frame sequences only. Its versions omit some clonotypes, under half of them owing to an unresolved V gene in the studies checked, with the rest unexplained. The sample table shows some 190,000 clones, and roughly nine tenths are seen once. Clones ranked in the top ten supply approximately 6.9% of the sample. The starting material was peripheral blood, obtained on day 0 of AZD1222 vaccination. The receptors stem from an adult in good health.

The chain links TRBV6-5 to TRBJ1-6; 10 bases line up with TRBD1. The ends lost 5 bases at V and 8 bases at J; junction bases unmatched: 6. The CDR3 contains 15 residues. Looked up from germline, CDR1 is MNHEY and CDR2 is SVGAGI. Here the CDR3 reads CASSMGTGEDSPLHF. CDR3 sequence (DNA): TGTGCCAGCAGTATGGGGACAGGGGAGGATTCACCCCTCCACTTT.

CDR3 bases: TGTGCCAGCAGCTTAGAGCGGGGCACAGGTAAAGAAAAACTGTTTTTT. Encoded protein: CASSLERGTGKEKLFF. The gene calls are TRBV7-8 and TRBJ1-4, with D perhaps TRBD1 (5 bases). This CDR3 has 16 amino acids. Germline V lookup: CDR1 SGHVS, CDR2 FQNEAQ. Trimming took off 1 base at V and 8 bases at J, with 17 bases between the two ends.

The V call is TRBV5-5, the J call TRBJ2-5; the match to TRBD1 covers 12 bases. CDR3 length equals 19 residues. The germline gives CDR1 SGHKS, CDR2 YYEKEE (reference sequence). The trim removed 2 bases at V and 1 base at J, leaving 12 bases unmatched. The CDR3 spells CASSFTGQGAIEAQETQYF. The DNA of the CDR3 is TGTGCCAGCAGCTTCACGGGACAGGGGGCTATAGAGGCCCAAGAGACCCAGTACTTC.

This chain connects TRBV6-1 to TRBJ2-7; either TRBD1 or TRBD2 may supply D (5 bases each). V was pared by 3 bases and J by 3 bases, with 21 bases between. The CDR3 spans 17 residues. Germline V CDR1 and CDR2: MNHNS, SASEGT. CDR3 coding DNA: TGTGCCAGCAGTGAGGCCCGACTAAGGGGCGGGTACTACGAGCAGTACGTC. Amino acid sequence: CASSEARLRGGYYEQYV.

J is TRBJ2-2 and V is TRBV6-1; D may be TRBD1 (6 bases). CDR3 length: 16 amino acids. Germline lookup yields CDR1 MNHNS and CDR2 SASEGT. V was cut by 4 bases and J by 5 bases, with 17 bases left in between. The CDR3 is CASSVQPGTPTGELFF. CDR3 nucleotides: TGTGCCAGCAGTGTTCAACCGGGGACACCTACCGGGGAGCTGTTTTTT.

DNA for the CDR3: TGTGCCAGCAGTGAAAGCGAGGGGCTGGAAGCTTTCTTT. This translates into CASSESEGLEAFF. The genes are TRBV6-1 and TRBJ1-1; D is perhaps TRBD1 (5 bases). CDR3 length: 13 amino acids. V was cut by 2 bases and J by 8 bases, with 12 bases left in between. The V gene's germline CDR1 is MNHNS and CDR2 SASEGT.

The J gene is TRBJ1-1, the V gene TRBV29-1; weak D call: TRBD1 (6 bases). V shed 3 bases and J shed 0 bases, with 14 bases lying between them. Germline CDR1 is SQVTM and CDR2 is ANQGSEA. This CDR3 contains 15 residues. The CDR3 loop is CSVDRGGPLNTEAFF. The CDR3 region has the DNA TGCAGCGTTGATAGAGGGGGGCCCCTGAACACTGAAGCTTTCTTT.

As concerns this clone: One junction end disagrees with the germline gene, perhaps due to a read error. The J gene is TRBJ1-5, the V gene TRBV6-1, with 8 bases matching TRBD1. In germline, CDR1 is MNHNS, CDR2 SASEGT. The CDR3 consists of 15 residues. The CDR3 here is CASREDRGGNQPQHF. DNA for the CDR3: TGTGCCAGCAGGGAAGACAGGGGTGGGAATCAGCCCCAGCATTTT.

This rearrangement joins TRBV6-5 to TRBJ1-5; D is undetermined. The length of the CDR3 is 12 residues. Germline lookup yields CDR1 MNHEY and CDR2 SVGAGI. V gave up 6 bases and J gave up 4 bases, with 7 bases separating them. CDR3: CASSSPNQPQHF. The CDR3 nucleotides are TGTGCCAGCAGCTCCCCTAATCAGCCCCAGCATTTT.

The sample holds a few counts of this clone. The chain couples TRBV5-1 to TRBJ1-3; no reliable D call. Trimming cost V 0 bases and J 0 bases, with 4 bases left between them. CDR1 is SGHRS, CDR2 YFSETQ, per germline. This CDR3 contains 14 residues. Written as DNA, the CDR3 is TGCGCCAGCAGCTTGGACGGCTCTGGAAACACCATATATTTT. This encodes CASSLDGSGNTIYF.

Only one count was recorded for this clone. This rearrangement joins TRBV4-3 to TRBJ2-7, with a weak D call TRBD2 (6 bases). The CDR3 sequence is 14 residues long. The germline V and J ends were trimmed by 1 base and 9 bases, with 16 bases remaining between them. Per germline, CDR1 LGHNA and CDR2 YSLEER. CDR3 sequence (DNA): TGCGCCAGCAGCCAAGGACTAGTTGATTTTGGGCAGTACTTC. Amino acids: CASSQGLVDFGQYF.

The chain links TRBV4-1 to TRBJ1-1; no clear D gene. Germline V CDR1 and CDR2: MGHRA, YSYEKL. CDR3 length: 16 amino acids. V was trimmed by 0 bases and J by 3 bases, leaving 14 bases between them. The CDR3 protein is CASSQDKGTLDTEAFF. The DNA for the CDR3 is TGCGCCAGCAGCCAAGATAAGGGTACTCTTGACACTGAAGCTTTCTTT.